This T cell receptor beta chain was retrieved from a study of early T cells in non-severe SARS-CoV-2 infection. Study as a whole: Chains stayed unpaired after sequencing of bulk RNA from unsorted whole blood. General study points: Database matching using VDJdb favored anti-spike CD8 responses, with private and CD4 specificities left missing.

Individual cDNA molecules carried attached unique molecular identifiers. TCRdb fed the 5' RACE reads into MiXCR, producing one record per CDR3 protein. The table has over 60,000 distinct CDR3 sequences, roughly 8.7% seen once. About this clonotype itself: The antigen remains undetermined.

The specimen was whole blood. The TCR comes from an adult who was a healthcare worker with PCR-confirmed SARS-CoV-2 infection or an uninfected control (not recorded which).

DNA for the CDR3: TGTGCCAGCAGCCGGGGGGCAGGGGGCGGAGATAATTCACCCCTCCACTTT. Amino acid sequence: CASSRGAGGGDNSPLHF. The chain is built from TRBV7-2 and TRBJ1-6, with 8 bases lining up with TRBD1. Germline V gene lookup returns CDR1 SGHTA and CDR2 FQGNSA. The CDR3 runs to 17 residues. The ends lost 5 bases at V and 5 bases at J; junction bases unmatched: 11.